This T cell receptor (beta chain) appears in the sequencing data of a study of blood T cell repertoires in COVID-19. This CDR3 spans 15 amino acids. Trimming cost V 3 bases and J 6 bases; bases outside gene matches: 8. Germline V CDR1 and CDR2: SGHRS, YFSETQ. The repertoire was sequenced with immunoSEQ multiplex PCR; TCRdb's copy has only in-frame clones and lacks some. The sample records 130,000 to 150,000 clones, 75% to 85% being singletons. J is TRBJ2-3 and V is TRBV5-1; 9 nucleotides align to TRBD2. This clonotype was sampled from a man aged 65-85 years who had recovered from COVID-19. The sample comprised peripheral blood. For the CDR3, the DNA is TGCGCCAGCAGCTCCCTAGCGGGATACGGTGATACGCAGTATTTT. As protein: CASSSLAGYGDTQYF.